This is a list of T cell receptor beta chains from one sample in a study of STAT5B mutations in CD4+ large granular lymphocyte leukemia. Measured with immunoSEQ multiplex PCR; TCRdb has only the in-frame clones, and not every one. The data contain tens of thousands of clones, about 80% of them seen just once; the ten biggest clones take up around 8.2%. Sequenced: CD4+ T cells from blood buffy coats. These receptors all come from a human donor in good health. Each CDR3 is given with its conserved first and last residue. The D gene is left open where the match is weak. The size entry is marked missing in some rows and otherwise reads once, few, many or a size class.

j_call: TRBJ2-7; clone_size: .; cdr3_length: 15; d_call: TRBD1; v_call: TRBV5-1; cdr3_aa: CASSSYGTGAYEQYF
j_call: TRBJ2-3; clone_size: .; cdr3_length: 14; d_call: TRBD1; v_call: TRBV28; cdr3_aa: CASKRDRGPDTQYF
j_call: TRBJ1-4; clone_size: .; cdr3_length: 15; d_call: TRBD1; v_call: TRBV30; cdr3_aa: CAWRRAGTGGEKLFF
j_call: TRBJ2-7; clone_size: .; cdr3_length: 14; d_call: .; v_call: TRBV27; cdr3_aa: CASRPTLSSYEQYF
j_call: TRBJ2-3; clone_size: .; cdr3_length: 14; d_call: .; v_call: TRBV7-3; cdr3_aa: CASSPRGRTDTQYF
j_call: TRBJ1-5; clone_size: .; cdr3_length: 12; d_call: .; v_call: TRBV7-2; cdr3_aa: CASSFHGQPQHF
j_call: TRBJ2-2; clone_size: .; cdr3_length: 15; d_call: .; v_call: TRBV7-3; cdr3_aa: CASSLVGVGTGELFF
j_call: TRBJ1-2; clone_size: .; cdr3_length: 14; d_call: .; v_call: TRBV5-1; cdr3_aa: CASSTRGGEYGYTF
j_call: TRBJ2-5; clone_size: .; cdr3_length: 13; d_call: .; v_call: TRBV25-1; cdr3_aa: CASASGRGGAQYF
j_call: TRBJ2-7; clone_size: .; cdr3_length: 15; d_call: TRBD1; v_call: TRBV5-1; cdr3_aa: CASSLRQGFPYEQYF
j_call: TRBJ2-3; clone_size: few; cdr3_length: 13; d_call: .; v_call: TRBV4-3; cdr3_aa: CASSQDATDTQYF
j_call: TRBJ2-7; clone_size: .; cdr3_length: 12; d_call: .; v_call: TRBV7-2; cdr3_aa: CASSLAGSEQYF
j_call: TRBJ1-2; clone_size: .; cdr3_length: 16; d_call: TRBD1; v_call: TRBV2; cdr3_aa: CASSGGQGRSHYGYTF
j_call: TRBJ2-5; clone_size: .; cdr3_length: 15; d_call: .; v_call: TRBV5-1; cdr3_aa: CASSLAGERVETQYF
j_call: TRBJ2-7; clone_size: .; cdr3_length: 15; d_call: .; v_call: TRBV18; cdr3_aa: CASSSSAVSSYEQYF
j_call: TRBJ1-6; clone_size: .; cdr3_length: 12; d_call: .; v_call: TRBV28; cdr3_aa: CASSLSQARLHF
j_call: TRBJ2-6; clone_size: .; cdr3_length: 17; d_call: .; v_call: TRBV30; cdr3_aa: CAWSRRSRPSGANVLTF
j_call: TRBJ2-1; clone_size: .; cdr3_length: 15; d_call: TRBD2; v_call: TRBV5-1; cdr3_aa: CASSLWTSGNNEQFF
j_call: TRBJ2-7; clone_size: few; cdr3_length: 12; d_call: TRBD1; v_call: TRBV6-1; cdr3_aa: CASTETGDEQYF
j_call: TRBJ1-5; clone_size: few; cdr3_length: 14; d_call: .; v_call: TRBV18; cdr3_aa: CASSPGSGNQPQHF
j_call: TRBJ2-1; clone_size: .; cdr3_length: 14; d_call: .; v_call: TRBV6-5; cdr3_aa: CASSRTYTYNEQFF
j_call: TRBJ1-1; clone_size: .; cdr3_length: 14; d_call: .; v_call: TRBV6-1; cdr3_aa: CASSEATTGIRAFF
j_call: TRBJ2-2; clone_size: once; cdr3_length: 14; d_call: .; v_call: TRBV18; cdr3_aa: CASSPSSTTGELFF
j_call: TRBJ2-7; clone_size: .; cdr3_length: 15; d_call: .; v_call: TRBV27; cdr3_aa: CASSRSMTGTYEQYF
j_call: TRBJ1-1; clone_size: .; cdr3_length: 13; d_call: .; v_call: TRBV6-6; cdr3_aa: CASSYRGGTEAFF
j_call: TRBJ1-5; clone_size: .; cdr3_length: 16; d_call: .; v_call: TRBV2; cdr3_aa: CASRPGGSKADQPQHF
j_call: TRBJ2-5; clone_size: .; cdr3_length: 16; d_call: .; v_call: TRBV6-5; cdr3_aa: CASSYLRTTLQETQYF
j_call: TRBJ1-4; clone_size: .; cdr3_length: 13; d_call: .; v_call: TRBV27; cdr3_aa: CASSLLEGEKLFF
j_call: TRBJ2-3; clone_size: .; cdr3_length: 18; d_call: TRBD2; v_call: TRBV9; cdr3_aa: CASSPHGLAGGFQDTQYF
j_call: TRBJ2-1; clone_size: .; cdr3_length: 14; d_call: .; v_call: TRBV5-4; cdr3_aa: CASSRENSRNEQFF
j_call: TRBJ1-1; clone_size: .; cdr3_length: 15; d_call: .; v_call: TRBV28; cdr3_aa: CASSPPGPPGTEAFF
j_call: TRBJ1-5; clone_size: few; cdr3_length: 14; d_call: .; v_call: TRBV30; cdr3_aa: CAWSVGRVNQPQHF
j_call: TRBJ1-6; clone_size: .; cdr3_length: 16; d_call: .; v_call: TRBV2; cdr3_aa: CASSLRASSYNSPLHF
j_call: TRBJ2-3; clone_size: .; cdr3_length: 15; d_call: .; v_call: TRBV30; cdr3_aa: CAWTKGLPSTDTQYF
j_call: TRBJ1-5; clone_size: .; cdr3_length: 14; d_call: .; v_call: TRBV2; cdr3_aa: CASSPNVESQPQHF
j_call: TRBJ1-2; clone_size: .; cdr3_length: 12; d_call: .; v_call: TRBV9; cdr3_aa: CASSAGEYGHTF